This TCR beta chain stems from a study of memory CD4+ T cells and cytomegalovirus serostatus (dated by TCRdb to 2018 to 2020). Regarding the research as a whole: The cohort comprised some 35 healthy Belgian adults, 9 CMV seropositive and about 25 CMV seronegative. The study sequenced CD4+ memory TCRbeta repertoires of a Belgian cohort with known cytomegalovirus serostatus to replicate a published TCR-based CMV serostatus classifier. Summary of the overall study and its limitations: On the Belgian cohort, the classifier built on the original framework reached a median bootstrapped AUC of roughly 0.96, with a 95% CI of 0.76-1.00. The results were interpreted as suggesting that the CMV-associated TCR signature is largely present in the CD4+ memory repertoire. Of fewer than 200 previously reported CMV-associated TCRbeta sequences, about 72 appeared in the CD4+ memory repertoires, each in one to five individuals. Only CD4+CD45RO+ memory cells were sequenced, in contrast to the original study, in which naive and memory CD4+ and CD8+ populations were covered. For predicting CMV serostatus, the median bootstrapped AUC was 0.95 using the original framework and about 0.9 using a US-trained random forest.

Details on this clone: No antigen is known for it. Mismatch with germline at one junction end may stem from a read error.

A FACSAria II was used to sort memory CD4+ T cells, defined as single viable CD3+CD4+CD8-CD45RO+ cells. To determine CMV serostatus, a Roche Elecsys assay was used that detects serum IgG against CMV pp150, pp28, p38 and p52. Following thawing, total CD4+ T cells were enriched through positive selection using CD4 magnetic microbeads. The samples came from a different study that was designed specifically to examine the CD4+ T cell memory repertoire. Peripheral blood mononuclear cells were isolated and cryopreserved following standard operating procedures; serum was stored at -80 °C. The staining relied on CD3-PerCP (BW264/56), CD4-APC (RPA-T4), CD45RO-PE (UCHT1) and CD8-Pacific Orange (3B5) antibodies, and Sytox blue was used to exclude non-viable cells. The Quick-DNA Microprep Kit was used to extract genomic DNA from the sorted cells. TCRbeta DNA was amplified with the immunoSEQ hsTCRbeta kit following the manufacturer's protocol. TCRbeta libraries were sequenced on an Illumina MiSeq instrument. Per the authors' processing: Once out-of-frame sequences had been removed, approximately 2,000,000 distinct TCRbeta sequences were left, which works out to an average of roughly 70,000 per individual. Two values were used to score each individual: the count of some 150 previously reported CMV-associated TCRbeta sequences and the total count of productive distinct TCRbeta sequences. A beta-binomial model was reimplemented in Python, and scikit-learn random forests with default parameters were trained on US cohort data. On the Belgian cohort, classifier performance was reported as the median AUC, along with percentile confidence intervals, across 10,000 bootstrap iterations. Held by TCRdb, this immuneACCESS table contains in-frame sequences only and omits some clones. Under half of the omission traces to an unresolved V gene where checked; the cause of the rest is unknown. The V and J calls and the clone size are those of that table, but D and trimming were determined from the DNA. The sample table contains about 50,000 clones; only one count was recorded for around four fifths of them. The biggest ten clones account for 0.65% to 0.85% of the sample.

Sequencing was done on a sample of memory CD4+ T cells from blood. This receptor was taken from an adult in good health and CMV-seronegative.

This receptor carries the CDR3 CASSSGLAGVRVF. The DNA sequence follows: TGTGCCAGCAGTTCGGGACTAGCGGGAGTAAGAGTCTTC. Rearrangement joined TRBV6-5 to TRBJ2-1, with 14 central nucleotides matching TRBD2. The cysteine opens and the phenylalanine closes a CDR3 of 13 amino acids. The retained sequence is limited to the CDR3, 39 bases, with the frame set at the first base. CDR1 and CDR2 are drawn from the germline V gene: MNHEY, SVGAGI.